This TCR beta chain was recovered during a study of T cell repertoires in cytomegalovirus infection. Looking at the study overall: It was the public TCR beta signatures that indicated both CMV infection and matching HLA type. Study-wide results and limits: Frequencies of public TCR beta families were cumulated, and this identified carriers of CMV plus the relevant HLA. In two of eight donors, the top clonotype was HLA-C-restricted CMV-specific.

The CDR3 length is 15 residues. From germline, CDR1 is LNHDA and CDR2 SQIVND (reference sequence). Germline trimming cut 4 bases from V and 2 bases from J; bases unmatched to any gene: 5. Each CDR3 protein gets one entry after TCRdb re-called the reads with MiXCR. In the table there are fewer than 200,000 distinct CDR3 sequences, roughly 20% of which are singletons. This clonotype was seen a handful of times. Its antigen remains unknown. Material for sequencing was PBMCs. The TCR originated in a human donor in good health (CMV status not recorded). Some clones in this sample may be carry-over from other donors' samples. The chain links TRBV19 to TRBJ2-7; 10 bases are shared with TRBD2. CDR3 protein: CASSTMTSGPYEQYF. CDR3 nucleotides: TGTGCCAGTAGTACCATGACTAGCGGGCCCTACGAGCAGTACTTC.